The clone carrying this T cell receptor beta chain has only a few counts. Its antigen is unidentified. In TCRdb, the RACE reads were re-called with MiXCR into one record per CDR3 protein. The sample has tens of thousands of distinct CDR3 sequences; 9.5% to 12% are singletons. These data originate in a study of human T cells and chemical hapten exposure. Study overall: In the sensitization step, 2% DPC was placed on roughly 2 cm by roughly 2 cm of upper inner arm skin. Whole-study findings and limits: Counts of TCRs expanded at PT1 correlated positively with patch test score.

As for time point: pre-sensitization, week 0. Stated treatment: therapeutic diphenylcyclopropenone sensitization with weekly scalp DPC. Before extraction, the whole blood was not fractionated, and total RNA was taken from it. The receptor comes from a woman in her forties or fifties with alopecia areata. Some clones in this sample may be carry-over from other donors' samples. The sequencing used whole blood, collected in connection with sensitization to the hapten diphenylcyclopropenone (DPC).

This CDR3 reads CSARRSPNEKLFF. The CDR3 nucleotides are TGCAGTGCTCGAAGAAGTCCTAATGAAAAACTGTTTTTT. The chain has TRBV20-1 and TRBJ1-4; no definite D call. Germline lookup yields CDR1 DFQATT and CDR2 SNEGSKA (reference sequence). The CDR3 loop spans 13 amino acids. Trimming pared 5 bases from V and 3 bases from J, leaving 10 bases between.